This TCR beta chain was sequenced during a study of CD8+ T cells in alopecia areata. CDR1 and CDR2 (germline): SGDLS, YYNGEE. The CDR3 totals 14 residues. As concerns this clone: Its ends do not fully match the called genes, so a read error is possible. Other nucleotide sequences from this sample produce the same CDR3.

Following extraction, RNA underwent reverse transcription to cDNA, which served as the sequencing template. Produced via immunoSEQ multiplex PCR; TCRdb's table is partial and in-frame only. The repertoire has around 150,000 clones, 62% of them found once; the top ten carry 30% to 45%. The genes are TRBV9 and TRBJ2-5, with a weak D call TRBD2 (6 bases). This TCR was recovered from a human donor in good health. The sequenced sample was CD8+ T cells sorted from blood. CDR3 in DNA: TGCGCCAGCAGCGCCTCCGGGAGTCAAGAGACCCAGTACTTC. This codes for CASSASGSQETQYF.